These 25 T cell receptor beta chains originate from one sample sequenced in a study of T cell responses to AZD1222 COVID-19 vaccine. Only in-frame clones appear in the TCRdb table, and some are missing; sequencing was by immunoSEQ multiplex PCR. Altogether 150,000 to 180,000 clones are present, around nine tenths being singletons, with the ten largest covering 18%. This sample comprised peripheral blood, obtained on day 0 of AZD1222 vaccination. The source is an adult in good health.

This CDR3 reads CAWGARQQYF. The DNA of the CDR3 is TGTGCCTGGGGTGCTCGGCAGCAGTACTTC. J is TRBJ2-7 and V is TRBV30; D unclear. Between the trimmed V and J ends, which lost 5 bases and 8 bases, there was a span of 10 bases. The CDR3 is 10 residues long. Germline CDR1 GTSNPN, CDR2 SVGIG (reference sequence).

The V and J genes are TRBV27 and TRBJ2-5; D possibly corresponds to TRBD1 (5 bases). CDR1 is MNHEY, CDR2 SMNVEV, per germline (reference sequence). This CDR3 comprises 14 residues. The V and J ends lost 1 base and 3 bases respectively, with 9 bases between them. The DNA of the CDR3 is TGTGCCAGCAGTTTATTAGGCAGGGAAGAGACCCAGTACTTC. Its translation is CASSLLGREETQYF.

DNA of the CDR3: TGTGCCAGCAGCCTTGACGGGGTGGGCACAGATACGCAGTATTTT. Amino acids: CASSLDGVGTDTQYF. J is TRBJ2-3 and V is TRBV7-2; D is perhaps TRBD2 (5 bases). Between the trimmed V and J ends, which lost 5 bases and 1 base, there was a span of 13 bases. This CDR3 comprises 15 residues. From germline, CDR1 is SGHTA and CDR2 FQGNSA.

The chain joins TRBV18 to TRBJ1-5; 7 nucleotides line up with TRBD1. V gave up 4 bases and J gave up 4 bases; unmatched junction bases: 7. The CDR3 is 15 residues long. In germline, CDR1 is KGHSH, CDR2 LQKENI. The CDR3 nucleotides are TGTGCCAGCTCACGGGGGGGACAGCTTAATCAGCCCCAGCATTTT. It specifies CASSRGGQLNQPQHF.

This chain joins TRBV27 and TRBJ1-5, with D unclear. V dropped 8 bases and J dropped 2 bases, with 10 bases sitting between them. This CDR3 spans 13 amino acids. Germline V gives CDR1 MNHEY, CDR2 SMNVEV (reference sequence). The CDR3 loop is CASWTHGNQPQHF. In DNA, the CDR3 is TGTGCCAGCTGGACCCACGGCAATCAGCCCCAGCATTTT.

The chain uses TRBV6-4 and TRBJ2-7; 10 bases align to TRBD2. V shed 7 bases, J shed 7 bases, and the junction held 10 bases outside the gene matches. Looked up from germline, CDR1 is MRHNA and CDR2 is SNTAGT. This CDR3 spans 14 amino acids. In DNA, the CDR3 is TGTGCCAGCATCGACCCGGGACTAGCGAGGGAGCAGTACTTC. Residues: CASIDPGLAREQYF.

The chain employs TRBV5-1 and TRBJ2-2, with D hard to call. The CDR3 is 14 amino acids. CDR1 and CDR2 from the germline V gene are SGHRS and YFSETQ. V was shortened by 0 bases and J by 1 base, with 4 bases between the two germline ends. The CDR3 spells CASSLEWNTGELFF. The CDR3 region has the DNA TGCGCCAGCAGCTTGGAATGGAACACCGGGGAGCTGTTTTTT.

The rearrangement joins TRBV7-8 to TRBJ1-1; D is undetermined. This CDR3 comprises 15 residues. Germline values: CDR1 SGHVS, CDR2 FQNEAQ. Trimming cost V 2 bases and J 0 bases, with 10 bases left between them. The CDR3 is CASSLPPGMNTEAFF. DNA of the CDR3: TGTGCCAGCAGCTTACCTCCCGGAATGAACACTGAAGCTTTCTTT.

The chain uses TRBV5-6 and TRBJ1-1; 9 bases align to TRBD1. This CDR3 contains 15 residues. The V gene end was trimmed by 4 bases and the J gene end by 1 base; junction bases not matched to a gene: 5. The germline gives CDR1 SGHDT, CDR2 YYEEEE. Here the CDR3 DNA reads TGTGCCAGCAGCAACAGGGGGCGAGGGAACACTGAAGCTTTCTTT. It specifies CASSNRGRGNTEAFF.

The chain links TRBV3-1 (or the pseudogene TRBV3-2) to TRBJ2-7, with D unclear. With 5 bases removed from V and 5 bases from J, the gap between germline ends came to 10 bases. The CDR3 contains 12 residues. CDR1 is LGHDT and CDR2 is YNNKEL in the germline V gene (reference sequence). The CDR3 spells CASSSFSDEQYF. CDR3 DNA sequence: TGTGCCAGCAGCTCATTCTCAGACGAGCAGTACTTC.

The chain has TRBV9 and TRBJ1-5, with D possibly TRBD1 on 5 matching bases. Germline CDR1 SGDLS, CDR2 YYNGEE. This CDR3 has 14 amino acids. V lost 1 base, J lost 7 bases, and 12 bases lay in between. CDR3 loop: CASSVLEQGQPQHF. CDR3 in DNA: TGTGCCAGCAGCGTACTCGAGCAGGGACAGCCCCAGCATTTT. The full variable domain, rest sourced from reference TRBV9 and TRBJ1-5, is DSGVTQTPKHLITATGQRVTLRCSPRSGDLSVYWYQQSLDQGLQFLIQYYNGEERAKGNILERFSAQQFPDLHSELNLSSLELGDSALYFCASSVLEQGQPQHFGDGTRLSIL.

This sequence joins TRBV27 and TRBJ1-5; no clear D. The V end lost 7 bases, the J end lost 3 bases, and 10 bases lay between the germline ends. The germline V gene has CDR1 MNHEY and CDR2 SMNVEV (reference sequence). The CDR3 sequence is 13 residues long. The CDR3 DNA follows: TGTGCCAGCACCGGAGGGATCAATCAGCCCCAGCATTTT. It encodes CASTGGINQPQHF.

CDR3 nucleotides: TGTGCCAGCAGCTCGCGCGGGGGCCTTCGGTCACCCCTCCACTTT. Translated, it gives CASSSRGGLRSPLHF. This rearrangement joins TRBV5-8 to TRBJ1-6, with D maybe TRBD1 (6 bases). V lost 3 bases to trimming and J lost 10 bases, with 17 bases between them. From germline, CDR1 is SGHTS and CDR2 YDEGEE. This CDR3 spans 15 amino acids.

This clone was seen once. The chain links TRBV6-2 or TRBV6-3 to TRBJ2-7, with TRBD1 matching over 7 bases. The J segment lost 5 bases and the V segment lost 2 bases, leaving 9 bases of the junction unmatched. This CDR3 spans 15 amino acids. Germline V gives CDR1 MNHEY, CDR2 SVGEGT. CDR3 coding DNA: TGTGCCAGCAGTTACCCGAGACAGGGTGACAACGAGCAGTACTTC. Its protein is CASSYPRQGDNEQYF.

This clone was picked up a small number of times. The chain combines TRBV14 with TRBJ1-3; D is unresolved. Trimming pared 2 bases from V and 4 bases from J, leaving 12 bases between. Germline V CDR1 and CDR2: SGHDN, FVKESK. The CDR3 is 15 residues long. CDR3 DNA sequence: TGTGCCAGCAGCCAACAGCCCGGGGAGGGAAACACCATATATTTT. As protein: CASSQQPGEGNTIYF.

The rearrangement links TRBV19 to TRBJ1-1; 7 bases are a match to TRBD1. This CDR3 region has 17 residues. The V gene end was trimmed by 8 bases and the J gene end by 1 base; junction bases not matched to a gene: 16. Germline CDR1 LNHDA, CDR2 SQIVND (reference sequence). The CDR3 DNA follows: TGTGCCAGTCTTAACCGGGACAGAATACGAAAGAACACTGAAGCTTTCTTT. It translates to CASLNRDRIRKNTEAFF.

This clone occurred a few times. The chain has TRBV7-3 and TRBJ1-1; no definite D call. V lost 4 bases and J lost 0, with 18 bases in between. Germline V gene sequence: CDR1 SGHTA, CDR2 FQGTGA. The CDR3 totals 17 residues. CDR3 nucleotides: TGTGCCAGCAGCTCCCAACCCTTGCCAAAAATGAACACTGAAGCTTTCTTT. Amino acids: CASSSQPLPKMNTEAFF.

This chain links TRBV7-2 with TRBJ1-6; D unclear. The germline V gene has CDR1 SGHTA and CDR2 FQGNSA. This CDR3 is 14 amino acids long. Trimming shortened V by 5 bases and J by 9 bases, and 14 bases separated the two germline ends. In DNA, the CDR3 is TGTGCCAGCAGCATACGGACCCAAGGTTCACCCCTCCACTTT. Translating it yields CASSIRTQGSPLHF.

The chain is built from TRBV18 and TRBJ2-1; TRBD2 agrees at 8 bases. This CDR3 has 14 residues. Germline V CDR1 and CDR2: KGHSH, LQKENI. The trim removed 6 bases at V and 5 bases at J, leaving 6 bases unmatched. The CDR3 nucleotides are TGTGCCAGCTCCAGACTAGCGAACGACAATGAGCAGTTCTTC. It translates to CASSRLANDNEQFF.

The chain links TRBV7-3 to TRBJ2-1; D not certain. The V gene lost 6 bases and the J gene lost 7 bases, with 7 bases spanning the gap. The germline CDR1 and CDR2 sequences are SGHTA and FQGTGA. CDR3 length: 11 amino acids. CDR3 amino acids: CASSSGNEQFF. Here the CDR3 DNA reads TGTGCCAGCAGTTCGGGTAATGAGCAGTTCTTC.

The chain combines TRBV5-1 with TRBJ1-6; D possibly corresponds to TRBD1 (5 bases). Germline CDR1 is SGHRS and CDR2 is YFSETQ. The CDR3 spans 15 residues. The V end lost 0 bases, the J end lost 7 bases, and 11 bases lay between the germline ends. For the CDR3, the DNA is TGCGCCAGCAGCTTGGAGGGGATCCCGAATTCACCCCTCCACTTT. Residues: CASSLEGIPNSPLHF.

This sequence joins TRBV25-1 and TRBJ1-3; the D is unclear. Trimming stripped 2 bases from V and 1 base from J, with 12 bases between. The CDR3 totals 16 residues. Per the germline V gene, CDR1 is MGHDK and CDR2 is SYGVNS. The CDR3 loop reads CASSERYGRSGNTIYF. In DNA form, the CDR3 reads TGTGCCAGCAGTGAACGGTATGGACGATCTGGAAACACCATATATTTT.

The V gene is TRBV2, the J gene TRBJ1-1, with D tentatively TRBD1 (6 bases). From germline, CDR1 is SNHLY and CDR2 FYNNEI. The V and J ends lost 5 bases and 7 bases respectively, with 14 bases between them. This CDR3 is 13 amino acids long. CDR3 in DNA: TGTGCCAGCAGTCTACAGGGCGGGGGTGAAGCTTTCTTT. Translation: CASSLQGGGEAFF. Drawing the rest from reference TRBV2 and TRBJ1-1, the complete variable domain is EPEVTQTPSHQVTQMGQEVILRCVPISNHLYFYWYRQILGQKVEFLVSFYNNEISEKSEIFDDQFSVERPDGSNFTLKIRSTKLEDSAMYFCASSLQGGGEAFFGQGTRLTVV.

V and J are TRBV14 and TRBJ1-1, with unresolved D. The V gene's germline CDR1 is SGHDN and CDR2 FVKESK. The CDR3 is 8 residues long. Trimming left V 11 bases short and J 8 bases short, with 6 bases between. The CDR3 bases are TGTGCCCAAGGGGAAGCTTTCTTT. Its translation: CAQGEAFF.

This chain connects TRBV5-4 to TRBJ2-3; perhaps D is TRBD1 or TRBD2 (5 bases each). The CDR3 is 14 amino acids. Germline loops: CDR1 SGHNT, CDR2 YYREEE (reference sequence). With 10 bases removed from V and 0 bases from J, the gap between germline ends came to 15 bases. The CDR3 region is CAWGRDRSTDTQYF. In DNA form, the CDR3 reads TGTGCCTGGGGCCGGGACCGAAGCACAGATACGCAGTATTTT. Full variable domain (outside the CDR3, taken from reference TRBV5-4 and TRBJ2-3): ETGVTQSPTHLIKTRGQQVTLRCSSQSGHNTVSWYQQALGQGPQFIFQYYREEENGRGNFPPRFSGLQFPNYSSELNVNALELDDSALYLCAWGRDRSTDTQYFGPGTRLTVL.